Listed below are T cell receptor beta chains from one sample, sequenced in a study of T cells in narcolepsy. The table came from immunoSEQ multiplex PCR; TCRdb's copy has only in-frame clones and leaves some out. The sample carries 25,000 to 35,000 clones, over 80% recorded once. The sample taken for sequencing was CD45RA- memory CD4+ T cells from PBMCs. These receptors came from a human donor with narcolepsy. Both conserved end residues are part of each CDR3. The D gene is left open where the match is weak. The listing skips clone size in some rows; elsewhere it reads once, few, many or a size class.

J,V,D,size,CDR3,DNA
TRBJ2-1,TRBV7-8,.,.,CASSSAGTDYNEQFF,TGTGCCAGCAGCAGTGCCGGGACCGACTACAATGAGCAGTTCTTC
TRBJ1-3,TRBV2,TRBD1,few,CASRVDRGGGNTIYF,TGTGCCAGCAGAGTTGACAGGGGAGGCGGAAACACCATATATTTT
TRBJ1-6,TRBV7-9,.,.,CASSLMPGSSPLHF,TGTGCCAGCAGCTTAATGCCGGGAAGCTCACCCCTCCACTTT
TRBJ1-1,TRBV6-5,.,.,CAGGRAASGTEAFF,TGTGCCGGAGGACGCGCGGCCTCGGGGACTGAAGCTTTCTTT
TRBJ1-5,TRBV6-1,.,few,CASSEAKGVDQPQHF,TGTGCCAGCAGTGAAGCCAAGGGGGTGGATCAGCCCCAGCATTTT
TRBJ1-2,TRBV29-1,.,.,CSEGSNYGYTF,TGCAGCGAAGGCAGTAACTATGGCTACACCTTC
TRBJ2-7,TRBV6-5,.,.,CASSPTASSYEQYF,TGTGCCAGCAGTCCGACGGCCAGCTCCTACGAGCAGTACTTC
TRBJ2-7,TRBV5-1,.,once,CASSLGLAGTEQYF,TGCGCCAGCAGCTTGGGGTTGGCAGGGACCGAGCAGTACTTC
TRBJ1-5,TRBV7-2,.,few,CASSLDAGPLQPQHF,TGTGCCAGCAGCTTAGATGCAGGGCCCCTTCAGCCCCAGCATTTT
TRBJ1-1,TRBV5-1,.,.,CASSGGLRDTEAFF,TGCGCCAGCAGCGGCGGGCTCAGAGACACTGAAGCTTTCTTT
TRBJ1-3,TRBV19,.,.,CASSIWPPAGNTIYF,TGTGCCAGTAGTATTTGGCCCCCGGCTGGAAACACCATATATTTT
TRBJ1-2,TRBV7-6,.,.,CASSPSLFFGYTF,TGTGCCAGCAGCCCCTCCCTCTTTTTTGGCTACACCTTC
TRBJ2-2,TRBV6-1,TRBD1,.,CASSEVGQGIGELFF,TGTGCCAGCAGTGAAGTGGGACAGGGAATCGGGGAGCTGTTTTTT
TRBJ1-5,TRBV19,TRBD1,.,CASRLKQGADNQPQHF,TGTGCCAGTAGACTAAAACAGGGGGCGGATAATCAGCCCCAGCATTTT
TRBJ2-7,TRBV29-1,.,.,CSVLKGVGEQYF,TGCAGCGTTTTAAAGGGGGTCGGCGAGCAGTACTTC
TRBJ1-3,TRBV7-2,.,.,CASRPDVAGNTIYF,TGTGCCAGCAGACCCGACGTTGCTGGAAACACCATATATTTT
TRBJ2-1,TRBV5-8,TRBD1,.,CASSQNRGPSSYNEQFF,TGTGCCAGCAGCCAGAACAGGGGTCCGAGCTCCTACAATGAGCAGTTCTTC
TRBJ2-1,TRBV4-2,TRBD2,.,CASSPITSAGGYNEQFF,TGTGCCAGCAGTCCTATTACCTCAGCGGGGGGGTACAATGAGCAGTTCTTC
TRBJ2-7,TRBV7-2,TRBD2,few,CASSLARGGGGEQYF,TGTGCCAGCAGCTTAGCCCGTGGGGGGGGAGGAGAGCAGTACTTC
TRBJ2-7,TRBV5-1,.,.,CASSPRQSTSTYEQYF,TGCGCCAGCAGCCCTCGACAGAGCACCTCCACCTACGAGCAGTACTTC
TRBJ2-7,TRBV25-1,.,.,CASRGKGGRYEQYF,TGTGCCAGCAGGGGGAAGGGGGGACGATACGAGCAGTACTTC
TRBJ1-1,TRBV29-1,.,.,CSVAQGGAEAFF,TGCAGCGTGGCTCAGGGAGGTGCTGAAGCTTTCTTT
TRBJ2-2,TRBV7-7,TRBD1,.,CASSPGTANTGELFF,TGTGCCAGCAGCCCCGGGACAGCGAACACCGGGGAGCTGTTTTTT
TRBJ2-7,TRBV5-6,.,.,CASSALRGLYEQYF,TGTGCCAGCAGCGCTTTGCGCGGGCTCTACGAGCAGTACTTC
TRBJ1-1,TRBV4-3,.,.,CASSPGHINPGTEAFF,TGCGCCAGCAGTCCGGGACACATAAATCCGGGGACTGAAGCTTTCTTT